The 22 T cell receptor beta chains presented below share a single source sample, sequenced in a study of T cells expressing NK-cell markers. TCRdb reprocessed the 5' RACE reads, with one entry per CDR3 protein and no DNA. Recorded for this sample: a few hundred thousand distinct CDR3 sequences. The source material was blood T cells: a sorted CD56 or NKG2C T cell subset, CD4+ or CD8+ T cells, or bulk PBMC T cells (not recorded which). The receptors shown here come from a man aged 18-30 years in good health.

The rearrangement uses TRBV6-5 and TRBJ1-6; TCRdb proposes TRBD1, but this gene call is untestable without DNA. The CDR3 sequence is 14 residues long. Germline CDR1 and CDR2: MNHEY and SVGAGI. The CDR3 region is CASSYLQGNSPLHF.

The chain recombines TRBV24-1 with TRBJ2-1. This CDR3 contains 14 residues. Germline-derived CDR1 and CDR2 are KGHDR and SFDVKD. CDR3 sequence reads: CATSDLDNYNEQFF.

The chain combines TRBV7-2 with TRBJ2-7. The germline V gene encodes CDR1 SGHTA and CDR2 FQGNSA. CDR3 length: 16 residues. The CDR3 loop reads CASSLVGSFGSYEQYF.

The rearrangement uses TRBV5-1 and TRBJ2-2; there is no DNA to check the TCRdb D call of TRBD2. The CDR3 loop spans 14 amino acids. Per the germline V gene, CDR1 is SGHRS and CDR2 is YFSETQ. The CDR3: CASKLRSGPGELFF.

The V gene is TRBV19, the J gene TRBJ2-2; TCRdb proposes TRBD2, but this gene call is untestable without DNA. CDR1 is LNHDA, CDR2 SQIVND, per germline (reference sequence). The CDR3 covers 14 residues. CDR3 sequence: CASSILAGAGELFF.

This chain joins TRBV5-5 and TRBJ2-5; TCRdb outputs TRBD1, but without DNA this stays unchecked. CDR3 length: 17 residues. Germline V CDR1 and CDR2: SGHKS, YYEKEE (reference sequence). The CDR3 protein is CASSPHAGTGKDGTQYF.

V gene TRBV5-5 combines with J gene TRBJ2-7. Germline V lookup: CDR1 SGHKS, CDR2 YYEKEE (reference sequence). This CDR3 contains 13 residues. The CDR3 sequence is CASSRSENYEQYF.

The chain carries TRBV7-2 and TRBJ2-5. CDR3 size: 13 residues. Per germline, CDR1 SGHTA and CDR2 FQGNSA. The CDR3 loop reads CASSLGRRETQYF.

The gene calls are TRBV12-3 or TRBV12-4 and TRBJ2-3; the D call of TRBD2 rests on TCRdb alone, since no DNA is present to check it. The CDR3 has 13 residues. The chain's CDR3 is CASGRAATDTQYF.

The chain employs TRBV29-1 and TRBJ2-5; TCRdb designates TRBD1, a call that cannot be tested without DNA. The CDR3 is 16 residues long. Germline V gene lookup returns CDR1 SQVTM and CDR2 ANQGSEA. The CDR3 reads CSVSGERGRGQETQYF. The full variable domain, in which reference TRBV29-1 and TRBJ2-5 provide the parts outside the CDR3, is SAVISQKPSRDICQRGTSLTIQCQVDSQVTMMFWYRQQPGQSLTLIATANQGSEATYESGFVIDKFPISRPNLTFSTLTVSNMSPEDSSIYLCSVSGERGRGQETQYFGPGTRLLVL.

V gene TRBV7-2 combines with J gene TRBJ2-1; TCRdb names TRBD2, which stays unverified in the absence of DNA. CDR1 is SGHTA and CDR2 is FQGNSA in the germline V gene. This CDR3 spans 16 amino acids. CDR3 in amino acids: CASSFNIAGGPGEQFF.

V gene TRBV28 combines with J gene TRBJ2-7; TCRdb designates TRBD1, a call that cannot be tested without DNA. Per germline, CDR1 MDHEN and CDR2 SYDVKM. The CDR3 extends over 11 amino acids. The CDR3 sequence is CASGTAYEQYF.

CDR3 amino acids: CASSPLASGSYNEQFF. V gene TRBV28 combines with J gene TRBJ2-1; the TRBD2 assignment by TCRdb is unverifiable without DNA. Germline CDR1 reads MDHEN; CDR2 reads SYDVKM. CDR3 size: 16 residues. Full variable domain (rest looked up from reference TRBV28 and TRBJ2-1): DVKVTQSSRYLVKRTGEKVFLECVQDMDHENMFWYRQDPGLGLRLIYFSYDVKMKEKGDIPEGYSVSREKKERFSLILESASTNQTSMYLCASSPLASGSYNEQFFGPGTRLTVL.

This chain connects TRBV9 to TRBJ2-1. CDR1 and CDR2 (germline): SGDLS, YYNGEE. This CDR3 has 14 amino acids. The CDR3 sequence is CASSVEALRNEQFF.

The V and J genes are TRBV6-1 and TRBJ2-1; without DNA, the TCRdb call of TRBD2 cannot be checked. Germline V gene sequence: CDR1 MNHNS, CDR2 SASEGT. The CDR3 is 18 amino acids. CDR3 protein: CASRPEISSGSTYNEQFF.

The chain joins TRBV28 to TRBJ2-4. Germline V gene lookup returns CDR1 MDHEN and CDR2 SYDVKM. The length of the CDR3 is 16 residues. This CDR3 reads CASSLHDLLAKNIQYF.

Here the CDR3 reads CSARDPGGNTIYF. V gene TRBV20-1 combines with J gene TRBJ1-3. Germline V gene sequence: CDR1 DFQATT, CDR2 SNEGSKA (reference sequence). There are 13 residues in the CDR3.

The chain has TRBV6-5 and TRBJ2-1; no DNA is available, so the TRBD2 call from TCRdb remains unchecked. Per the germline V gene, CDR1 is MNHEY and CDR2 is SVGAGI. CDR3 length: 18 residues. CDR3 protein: CASSYQVQGLAGVGEQFF.

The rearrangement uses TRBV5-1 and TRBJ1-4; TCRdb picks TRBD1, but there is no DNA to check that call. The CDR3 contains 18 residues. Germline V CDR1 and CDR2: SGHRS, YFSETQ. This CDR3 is CASSTWGQGAATNEKLFF. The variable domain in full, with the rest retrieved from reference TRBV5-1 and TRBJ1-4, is KAGVTQTPRYLIKTRGQQVTLSCSPISGHRSVSWYQQTPGQGLQFLFEYFSETQRNKGNFPGRFSGRQFSNSRSEMNVSTLELGDSALYLCASSTWGQGAATNEKLFFGSGTQLSVL.

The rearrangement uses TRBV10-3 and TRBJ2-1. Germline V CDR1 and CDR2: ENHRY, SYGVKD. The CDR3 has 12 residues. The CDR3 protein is CAISVAVREQFF.

CDR3: CSATDPKQGITEAFF. V gene TRBV20-1 combines with J gene TRBJ1-1; TCRdb gives TRBD1 as the D gene, but with no DNA this cannot be confirmed. Per germline, CDR1 DFQATT and CDR2 SNEGSKA (reference sequence). The CDR3 is 15 residues long.

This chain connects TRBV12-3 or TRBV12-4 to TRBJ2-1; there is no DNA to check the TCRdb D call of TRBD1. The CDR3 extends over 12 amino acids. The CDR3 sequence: CASKIGAAEQFF.